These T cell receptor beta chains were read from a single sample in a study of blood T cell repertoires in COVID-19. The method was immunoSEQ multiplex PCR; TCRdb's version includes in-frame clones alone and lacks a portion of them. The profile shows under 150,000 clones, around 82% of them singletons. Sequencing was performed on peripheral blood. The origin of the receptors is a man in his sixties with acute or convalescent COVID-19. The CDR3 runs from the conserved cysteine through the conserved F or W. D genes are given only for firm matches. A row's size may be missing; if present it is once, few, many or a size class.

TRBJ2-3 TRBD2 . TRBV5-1 CASGTSGRALDTQYF TGCGCCAGCGGGACTAGCGGGAGGGCCTTGGATACGCAGTATTTT
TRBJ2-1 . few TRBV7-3 CASSLNQYNEQFF TGTGCCAGCAGCTTAAATCAATACAATGAGCAGTTCTTC
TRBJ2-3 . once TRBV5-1 CASSLSGGSDTQYF TGCGCCAGCAGCTTGTCAGGGGGGTCAGATACGCAGTATTTT
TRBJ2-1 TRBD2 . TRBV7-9 CASSHGTSGMSIPYNEQFF TGTGCCAGCAGCCATGGGACTAGCGGGATGTCCATACCTTACAATGAGCAGTTCTTC
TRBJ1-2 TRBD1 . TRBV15 CATSRGQGAGGYTF TGTGCCACCAGCAGAGGACAGGGGGCTGGTGGCTACACCTTC
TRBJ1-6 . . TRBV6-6 CASILEYSPSSPLHF TGTGCCAGCATTCTGGAGTATTCTCCTTCTTCACCCCTCCACTTT
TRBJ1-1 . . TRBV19 CASSLGASNTEAFF TGTGCCAGTAGTCTGGGGGCCTCAAACACTGAAGCTTTCTTT
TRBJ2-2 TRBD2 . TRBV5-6 CASSFIPAGSGELFF TGTGCCAGCAGCTTCATTCCAGCGGGGTCTGGGGAGCTGTTTTTT
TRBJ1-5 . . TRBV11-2 CASSLDRGNQPQHF TGTGCCAGCAGCTTAGACAGGGGTAATCAGCCCCAGCATTTT
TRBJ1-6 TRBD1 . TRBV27 CASSFRGNSPLHF TGTGCCAGCAGTTTCAGGGGGAATTCACCCCTCCACTTT
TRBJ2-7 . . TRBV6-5 CASSSGDGQYF TGTGCCAGCAGTTCAGGGGATGGGCAGTACTTC
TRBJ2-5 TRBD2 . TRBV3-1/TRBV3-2 CASSQVAGVETQYF TGTGCCAGCAGCCAAGTAGCGGGAGTAGAGACCCAGTACTTC
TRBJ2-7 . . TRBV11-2 CASSLGGEREQYF TGTGCCAGCAGCTTGGGTGGGGAGAGGGAGCAGTACTTC
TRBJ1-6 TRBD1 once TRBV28 CASSSPTTGGNSPLHF TGTGCCAGCAGTTCACCGACGACAGGGGGCAATTCACCCCTCCACTTT
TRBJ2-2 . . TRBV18 CASSPREGELFF TGTGCCAGCTCACCACGCGAAGGGGAGCTGTTTTTT
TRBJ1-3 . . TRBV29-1 CSVDSGGTGNTIYF TGCAGCGTTGACTCGGGGGGTACTGGAAACACCATATATTTT
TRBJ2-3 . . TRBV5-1 CASSLASGTDTQYF TGCGCCAGCAGCTTGGCCTCAGGGACAGATACGCAGTATTTT
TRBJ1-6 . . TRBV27 CASSPHQGRTYNSPLHF TGTGCCAGCAGCCCCCACCAGGGGCGAACCTATAATTCACCCCTCCACTTT
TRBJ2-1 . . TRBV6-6 CASSNTRDYNEQFF TGTGCCAGCAGTAACACCCGGGACTACAATGAGCAGTTCTTC
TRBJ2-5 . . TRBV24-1 CATSTGPQETQYF TGTGCCACCAGTACAGGGCCCCAAGAGACCCAGTACTTC
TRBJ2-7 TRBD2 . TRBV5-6 CASSLAGVYEQYF TGTGCCAGCAGCTTAGCGGGAGTTTACGAGCAGTACTTC
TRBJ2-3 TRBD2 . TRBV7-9 CASSLGLAGVDTQYF TGTGCCAGCAGCTTAGGGCTAGCGGGAGTGGATACGCAGTATTTT
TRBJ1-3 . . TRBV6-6 CASSSGLSSGNTIYF TGTGCCAGCAGTTCGGGACTCAGCTCTGGAAACACCATATATTTT
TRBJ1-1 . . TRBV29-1 CSVKMGRQTEAFF TGCAGCGTAAAGATGGGGAGGCAAACTGAAGCTTTCTTT
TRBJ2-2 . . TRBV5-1 CASSSGGWNTGELFF TGCGCCAGCAGCTCCGGAGGTTGGAACACCGGGGAGCTGTTTTTT
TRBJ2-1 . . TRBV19 CASSIGLDLYNEQFF TGTGCCAGTAGTATAGGACTAGATCTCTACAATGAGCAGTTCTTC
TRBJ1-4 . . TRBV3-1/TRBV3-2 CASSQDGQKNEKLFF TGTGCCAGCAGCCAAGATGGACAGAAAAATGAAAAACTGTTTTTT
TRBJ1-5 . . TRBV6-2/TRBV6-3 CASSYLAQPQHF TGTGCCAGCAGTTACTTGGCTCAGCCCCAGCATTTT
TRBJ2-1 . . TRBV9 CASSDGRGDSTYNEQFF TGTGCCAGCAGCGACGGGAGGGGGGACAGTACCTACAATGAGCAGTTCTTC
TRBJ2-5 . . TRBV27 CASRLRGVGEETQYF TGTGCCAGTCGGCTCAGGGGGGTTGGTGAAGAGACCCAGTACTTC
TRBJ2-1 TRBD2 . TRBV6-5 CASIRTSGSYNEQFF TGTGCCAGCATCCGGACTAGCGGGAGTTACAATGAGCAGTTCTTC
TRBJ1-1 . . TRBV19 CASSMTGNMNTEAFF TGTGCCAGTAGTATGACAGGAAACATGAACACTGAAGCTTTCTTT
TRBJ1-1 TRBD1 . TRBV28 CASSFLVRGSTEAFF TGTGCCAGCAGTTTTTTAGTCAGGGGGAGCACTGAAGCTTTCTTT
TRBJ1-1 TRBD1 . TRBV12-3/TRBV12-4 CASSKDRARVAFF TGTGCCAGCAGTAAGGACAGGGCAAGGGTTGCTTTCTTT
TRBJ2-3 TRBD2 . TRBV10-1 CASSESTSGGYGTDTQYF TGCGCCAGCAGTGAGTCGACTAGCGGGGGCTATGGTACAGATACGCAGTATTTT
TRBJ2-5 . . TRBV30 CAWSVSLRQETQYF TGTGCCTGGAGTGTGAGCCTTAGACAAGAGACCCAGTACTTC
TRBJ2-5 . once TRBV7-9 CASSLAVGGRTGTQYF TGTGCCAGCAGCTTAGCGGTTGGGGGCCGGACCGGGACCCAGTACTTC
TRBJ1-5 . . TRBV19 CASSIAGSNGNQPQHF TGTGCCAGTAGTATAGCAGGGTCGAACGGCAATCAGCCCCAGCATTTT
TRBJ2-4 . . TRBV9 CASSIGLADIQYF TGTGCCAGCAGCATCGGACTGGCAGACATTCAGTACTTC
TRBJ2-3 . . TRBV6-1 CASSGARWSTDTQYF TGTGCCAGCAGTGGAGCGCGGTGGTCCACAGATACGCAGTATTTT
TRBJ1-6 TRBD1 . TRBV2 CASKEDRSYNSPLHF TGTGCCAGCAAAGAGGACAGGAGTTATAATTCACCCCTCCACTTT
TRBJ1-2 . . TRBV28 CASSAAGWQAHGYTF TGTGCCAGCAGTGCCGCCGGTTGGCAGGCCCATGGCTACACCTTC
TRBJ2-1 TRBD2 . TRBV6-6 CASSPSGRVPWYNEQFF TGTGCCAGCAGTCCTAGCGGGAGGGTGCCGTGGTACAATGAGCAGTTCTTC
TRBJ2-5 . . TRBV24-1 CATRESGSQETQYF TGTGCCACCCGGGAATCGGGGTCGCAAGAGACCCAGTACTTC